Given below is one T cell receptor (beta chain) in context. Its specificity is not known. The sort gate was single viable CD3+CD4+CD8-CD45RO+ cells for memory CD4+ T cells. These data originate in a study of memory CD4+ T cells and cytomegalovirus serostatus. Looking at the study overall: Donors were healthy Belgian adults, 9 CMV seropositive and 24 seronegative. Whole-study findings and limits: Suggested: most of the CMV-linked TCR signature lies in CD4+ memory cells. Each of approximately 73 CMV-associated TCRbeta sequences occurred in one to five individuals.

V was shortened by 8 bases and J by 8 bases, with 15 bases between the two germline ends. The CDR3 extends over 12 amino acids. CDR1 is MDHEN and CDR2 is SYDVKM in the germline V gene. In the authors' methods: After removing out-of-frame reads, around 2 million distinct TCRbeta sequences remained. TCRdb's table, derived via immunoSEQ multiplex PCR, lists solely in-frame clones and lacks some. That table gives V, J and clone size, and the DNA gave D and trimming. The data hold about 62,000 clones, with about 78% observed a single time. The receptor's source is an adult in good health and CMV-seropositive. The sequenced sample consisted of memory CD4+ T cells from blood. The V call is TRBV28, the J call TRBJ1-2; D not certain. CDR3 residues: CASRGNALGYTF. DNA for the CDR3: TGTGCCAGCCGGGGTAACGCCTTGGGCTACACCTTC.